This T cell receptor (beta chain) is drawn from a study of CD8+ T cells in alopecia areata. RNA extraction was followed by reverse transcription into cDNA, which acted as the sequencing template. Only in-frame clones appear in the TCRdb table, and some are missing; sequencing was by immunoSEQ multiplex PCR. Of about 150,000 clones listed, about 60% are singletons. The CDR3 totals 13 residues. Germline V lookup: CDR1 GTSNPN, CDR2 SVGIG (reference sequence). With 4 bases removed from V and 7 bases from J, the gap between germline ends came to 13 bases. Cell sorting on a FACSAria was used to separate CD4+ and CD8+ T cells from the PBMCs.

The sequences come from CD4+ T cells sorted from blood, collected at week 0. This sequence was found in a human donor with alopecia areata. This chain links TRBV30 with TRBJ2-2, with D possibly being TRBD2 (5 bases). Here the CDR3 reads CAWNRARDGELFF. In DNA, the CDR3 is TGTGCCTGGAACCGTGCCCGGGACGGGGAGCTGTTTTTT.